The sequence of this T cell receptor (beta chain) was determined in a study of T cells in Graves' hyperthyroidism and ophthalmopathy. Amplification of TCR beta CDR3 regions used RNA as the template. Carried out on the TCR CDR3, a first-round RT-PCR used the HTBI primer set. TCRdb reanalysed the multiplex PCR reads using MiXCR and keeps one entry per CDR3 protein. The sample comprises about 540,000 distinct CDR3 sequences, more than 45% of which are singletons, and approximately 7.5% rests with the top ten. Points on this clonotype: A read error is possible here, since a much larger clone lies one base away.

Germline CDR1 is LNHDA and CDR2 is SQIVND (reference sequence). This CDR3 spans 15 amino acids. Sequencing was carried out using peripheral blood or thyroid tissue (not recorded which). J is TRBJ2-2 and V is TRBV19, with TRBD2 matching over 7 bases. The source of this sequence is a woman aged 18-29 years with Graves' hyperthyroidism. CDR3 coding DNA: TGTGCCAGTAGTATGGCGACTAGCTTTGTCGGGGGGCTGTTTTTT. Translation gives CASSMATSFVGGLFF.